This T cell receptor beta chain emerged from a study of siplizumab effects on memory and regulatory T cells. Findings of the study overall: Only a minority of proliferating CD4+ or CD8+ clones had an assignable naive or memory phenotype, with roughly 75-97% lacking one.

Assays captured 10^5 or so TCR templates per sample. Repertoires were generated with immunoSEQ multiplex PCR, while TCRdb's copy carries only in-frame clones and drops some. Of 45,000 to 60,000 clones listed, more than 75% are singletons. About this clone itself: Its antigen remains unidentified.

This clonotype was sampled from a human donor in good health. The sequencing sample was made of naive CD8+ T cells sorted from blood.

The DNA for the CDR3 is TGTGCCAGCGAGGCAGACCAGTACTTC. It translates to CASEADQYF. This chain links TRBV5-6 with TRBJ2-5; no clear D. Trimming removed 7 bases from V and 10 bases from J, with 8 bases in between. The CDR3 length is 9 residues. CDR1 is SGHDT, CDR2 YYEEEE, per germline.